The sequence of this T cell receptor (beta chain) was determined in a study of blood T cell repertoires in COVID-19. Across the whole study: COVID-19 samples collected from the United States, Italy and Spain covered acute and convalescent phases. Nucleic acid was either cDNA or gDNA, and it came from T cells, B-cell-depleted T cells, or PBMCs.

As handled by the study authors: Estimation of nucleated cell counts relied on the amplification of reference gene primers. Assay: immunoSEQ multiplex PCR; the TCRdb copy retains only in-frame clones and omits some. V, J and clone size are those of that table, while D and trimming were read from the DNA. The repertoire has some 40,000 clones, roughly 71% of them found once; the top ten carry around 6.5%. The CDR3 is made up of 13 amino acids. Germline assignment: CDR1 SNHLY and CDR2 FYNNEI. V was trimmed by 7 bases and J by 7 bases, leaving 13 bases between them. V usage is TRBV2 and J usage is TRBJ1-4; a possible D gene is TRBD1 (5 bases). Sequenced: peripheral blood. The receptor's source is a man older than 75 with acute or convalescent COVID-19. CDR3 protein: CASTLDSSEKLFF. In DNA form, the CDR3 reads TGTGCCAGCACCCTAGACAGTTCTGAAAAACTGTTTTTT.